This T cell receptor (beta chain) was identified in a study of blood T cell repertoires in COVID-19. Study-level background: Samples of COVID-19 (acute and convalescent) were obtained from the United States, Italy and Spain. T cells, B-cell-depleted T cells, or PBMCs supplied cDNA or gDNA.

The CDR3 extends over 13 amino acids. The germline V and J ends were trimmed by 1 base and 4 bases, with 5 bases remaining between them. CDR1 is MDHEN and CDR2 is SYDVKM in the germline V gene. Source study methods: Amplifying reference gene primers gave estimates of nucleated cell counts. Sequenced by immunoSEQ multiplex PCR; TCRdb stores in-frame clones only, minus some. V and J calls and clone size are copied from that table; D and trimming were computed from the DNA. The table includes 150,000 or so clones, more than 65% detected once. The chain employs TRBV28 and TRBJ1-5, with unresolved D. The sequence was collected from a woman aged 60-75 years with COVID-19, enrolled during active disease. Sequenced sample: peripheral blood. CDR3 in amino acids: CASSLSENQPQHF. For the CDR3, the DNA is TGTGCCAGCAGTTTATCAGAAAATCAGCCCCAGCATTTT.